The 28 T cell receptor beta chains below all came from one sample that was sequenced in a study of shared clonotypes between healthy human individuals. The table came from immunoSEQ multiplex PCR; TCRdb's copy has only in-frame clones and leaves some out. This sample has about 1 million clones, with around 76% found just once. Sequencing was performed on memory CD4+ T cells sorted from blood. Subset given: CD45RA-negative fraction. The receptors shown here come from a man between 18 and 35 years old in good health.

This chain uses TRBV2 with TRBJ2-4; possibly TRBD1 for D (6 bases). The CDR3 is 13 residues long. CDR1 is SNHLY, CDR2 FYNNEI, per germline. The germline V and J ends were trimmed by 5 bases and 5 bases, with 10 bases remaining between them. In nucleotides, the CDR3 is TGTGCCAGCAGTACAGGGTTAGAAAACATTCAGTACTTC. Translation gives CASSTGLENIQYF.

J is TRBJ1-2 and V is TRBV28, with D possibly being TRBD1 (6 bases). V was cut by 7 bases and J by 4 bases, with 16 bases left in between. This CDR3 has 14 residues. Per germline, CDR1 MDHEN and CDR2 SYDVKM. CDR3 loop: CASTPIGQTYGYTF. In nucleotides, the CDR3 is TGTGCCAGCACCCCTATAGGACAGACCTATGGCTACACCTTC.

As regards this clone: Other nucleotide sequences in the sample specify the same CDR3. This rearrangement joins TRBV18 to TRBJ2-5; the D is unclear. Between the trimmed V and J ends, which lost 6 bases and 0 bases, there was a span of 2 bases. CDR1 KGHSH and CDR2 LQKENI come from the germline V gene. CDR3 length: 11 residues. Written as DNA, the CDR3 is TGTGCCAGCTCGTACCAAGAGACCCAGTACTTC. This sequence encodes CASSYQETQYF.

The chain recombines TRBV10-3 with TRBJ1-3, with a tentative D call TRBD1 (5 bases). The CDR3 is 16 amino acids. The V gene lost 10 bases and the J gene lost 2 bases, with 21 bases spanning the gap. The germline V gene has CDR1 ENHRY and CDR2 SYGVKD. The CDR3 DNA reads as TGTGCCACCAGACCCCGGGGGACTTCGGCTGGAAACACCATATATTTT. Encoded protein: CATRPRGTSAGNTIYF.

The CDR3 region is CASSLGGSGNYGYTF. DNA for the CDR3: TGTGCCAGCAGCTTGGGGGGGTCAGGGAACTATGGCTACACCTTC. This rearrangement joins TRBV7-8 to TRBJ1-2; D might be TRBD1 (5 bases). The CDR3 length is 15 residues. Germline assignment: CDR1 SGHVS and CDR2 FQNEAQ. Trimming took off 3 bases at V and 2 bases at J, with 13 bases between the two ends.

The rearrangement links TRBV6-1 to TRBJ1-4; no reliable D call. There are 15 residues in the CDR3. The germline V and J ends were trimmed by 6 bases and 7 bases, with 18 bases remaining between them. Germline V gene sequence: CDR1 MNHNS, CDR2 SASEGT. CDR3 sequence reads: CASRKDRSLSEKLFF. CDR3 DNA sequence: TGTGCCAGCAGGAAGGACCGGTCGCTTTCTGAAAAACTGTTTTTT.

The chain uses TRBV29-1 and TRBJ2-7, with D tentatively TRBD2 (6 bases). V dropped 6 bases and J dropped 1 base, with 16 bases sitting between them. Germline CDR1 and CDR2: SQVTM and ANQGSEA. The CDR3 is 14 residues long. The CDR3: CSVTTYGGSYEQYF. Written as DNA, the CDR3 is TGCAGCGTGACGACTTACGGGGGATCCTACGAGCAGTACTTC.

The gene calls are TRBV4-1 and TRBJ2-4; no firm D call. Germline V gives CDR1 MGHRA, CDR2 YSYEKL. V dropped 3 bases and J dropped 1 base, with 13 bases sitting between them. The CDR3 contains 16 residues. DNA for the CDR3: TGCGCCAGCAGCCACCAAACAAGTCGGGCCAAAAACATTCAGTACTTC. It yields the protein CASSHQTSRAKNIQYF.

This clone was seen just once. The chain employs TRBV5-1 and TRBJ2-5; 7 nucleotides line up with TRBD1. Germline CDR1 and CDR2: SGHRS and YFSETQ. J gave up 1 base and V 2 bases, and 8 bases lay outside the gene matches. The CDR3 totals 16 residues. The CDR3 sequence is CASSFGTRQGQETQYF. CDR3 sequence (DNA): TGCGCCAGCAGCTTCGGTACCCGACAGGGCCAAGAGACCCAGTACTTC.

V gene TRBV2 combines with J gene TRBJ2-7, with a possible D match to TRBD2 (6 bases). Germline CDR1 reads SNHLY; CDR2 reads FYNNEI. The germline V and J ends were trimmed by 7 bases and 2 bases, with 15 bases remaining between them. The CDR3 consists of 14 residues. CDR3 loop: CASTPGLFPYEQYF. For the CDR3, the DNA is TGTGCCAGCACCCCGGGACTTTTTCCCTACGAGCAGTACTTC.

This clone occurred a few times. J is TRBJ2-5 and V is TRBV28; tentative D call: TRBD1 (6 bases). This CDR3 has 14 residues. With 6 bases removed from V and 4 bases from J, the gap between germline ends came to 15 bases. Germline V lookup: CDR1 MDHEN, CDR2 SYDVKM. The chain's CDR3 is CASSVPGHGETQYF. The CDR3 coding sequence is TGTGCCAGCAGCGTACCGGGACACGGAGAGACCCAGTACTTC. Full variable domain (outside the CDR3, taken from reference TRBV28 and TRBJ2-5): DVKVTQSSRYLVKRTGEKVFLECVQDMDHENMFWYRQDPGLGLRLIYFSYDVKMKEKGDIPEGYSVSREKKERFSLILESASTNQTSMYLCASSVPGHGETQYFGPGTRLLVL.

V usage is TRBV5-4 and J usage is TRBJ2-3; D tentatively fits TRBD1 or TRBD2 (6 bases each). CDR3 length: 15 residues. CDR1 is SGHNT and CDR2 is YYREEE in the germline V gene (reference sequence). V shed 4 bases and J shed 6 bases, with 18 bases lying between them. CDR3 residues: CASSPDRLGSDTQYF. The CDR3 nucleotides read TGTGCCAGCAGCCCCGACAGGCTCGGGAGTGATACGCAGTATTTT. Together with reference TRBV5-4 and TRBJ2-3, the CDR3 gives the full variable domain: ETGVTQSPTHLIKTRGQQVTLRCSSQSGHNTVSWYQQALGQGPQFIFQYYREEENGRGNFPPRFSGLQFPNYSSELNVNALELDDSALYLCASSPDRLGSDTQYFGPGTRLTVL.

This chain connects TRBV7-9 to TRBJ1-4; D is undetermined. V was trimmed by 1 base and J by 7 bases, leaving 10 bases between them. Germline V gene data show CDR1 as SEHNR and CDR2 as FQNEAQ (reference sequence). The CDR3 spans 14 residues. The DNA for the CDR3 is TGTGCCAGCAGCTTAGTAGGGATCGGTGAAAAACTGTTTTTT. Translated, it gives CASSLVGIGEKLFF.

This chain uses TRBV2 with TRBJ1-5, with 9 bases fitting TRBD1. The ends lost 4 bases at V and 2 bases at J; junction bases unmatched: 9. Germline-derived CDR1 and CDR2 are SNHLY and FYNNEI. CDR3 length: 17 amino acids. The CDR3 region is CASSGETGGRGNQPQHF. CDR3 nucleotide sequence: TGTGCCAGCAGTGGAGAAACAGGGGGCCGGGGCAATCAGCCCCAGCATTTT.

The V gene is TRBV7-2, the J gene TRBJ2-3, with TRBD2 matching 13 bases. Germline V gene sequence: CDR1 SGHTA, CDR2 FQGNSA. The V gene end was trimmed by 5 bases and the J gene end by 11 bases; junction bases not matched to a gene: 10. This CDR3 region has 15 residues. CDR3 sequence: CASSPRLAGGLGQYF. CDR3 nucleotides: TGTGCCAGCAGCCCTCGACTAGCGGGGGGTTTGGGGCAGTATTTT.

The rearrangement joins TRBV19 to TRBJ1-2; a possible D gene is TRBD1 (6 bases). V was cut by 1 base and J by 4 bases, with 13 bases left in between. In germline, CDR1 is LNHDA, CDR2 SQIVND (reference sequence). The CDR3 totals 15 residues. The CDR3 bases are TGTGCCAGTAGTATAGCGGGAGACAGGCCCTATGGCTACACCTTC. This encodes CASSIAGDRPYGYTF.

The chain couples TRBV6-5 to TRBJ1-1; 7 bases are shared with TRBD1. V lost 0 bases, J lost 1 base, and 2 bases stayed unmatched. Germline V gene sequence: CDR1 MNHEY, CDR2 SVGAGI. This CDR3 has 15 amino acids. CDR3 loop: CASSYSRGQNTEAFF. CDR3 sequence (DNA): TGTGCCAGCAGTTACTCGAGGGGGCAGAACACTGAAGCTTTCTTT.

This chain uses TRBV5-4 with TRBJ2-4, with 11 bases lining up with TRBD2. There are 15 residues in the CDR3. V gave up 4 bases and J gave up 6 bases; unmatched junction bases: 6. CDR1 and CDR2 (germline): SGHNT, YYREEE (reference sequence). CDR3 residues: CASSVGGTSGNIQYF. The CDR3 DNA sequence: TGTGCCAGCAGCGTGGGCGGGACTAGCGGAAACATTCAGTACTTC. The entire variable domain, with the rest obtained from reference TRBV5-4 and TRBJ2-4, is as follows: ETGVTQSPTHLIKTRGQQVTLRCSSQSGHNTVSWYQQALGQGPQFIFQYYREEENGRGNFPPRFSGLQFPNYSSELNVNALELDDSALYLCASSVGGTSGNIQYFGAGTRLSVL.

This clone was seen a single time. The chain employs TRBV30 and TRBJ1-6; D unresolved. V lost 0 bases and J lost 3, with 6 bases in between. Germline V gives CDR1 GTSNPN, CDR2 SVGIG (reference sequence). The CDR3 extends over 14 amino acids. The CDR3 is CAWSVDLYNSPLHF. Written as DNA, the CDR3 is TGTGCCTGGAGTGTCGACCTCTATAATTCACCCCTCCACTTT.

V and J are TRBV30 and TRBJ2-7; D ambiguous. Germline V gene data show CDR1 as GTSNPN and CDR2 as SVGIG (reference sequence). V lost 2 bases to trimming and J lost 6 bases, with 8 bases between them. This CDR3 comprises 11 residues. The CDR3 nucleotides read TGTGCCTGGAGTAGGCCCAGCGAGCAGTACTTC. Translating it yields CAWSRPSEQYF.

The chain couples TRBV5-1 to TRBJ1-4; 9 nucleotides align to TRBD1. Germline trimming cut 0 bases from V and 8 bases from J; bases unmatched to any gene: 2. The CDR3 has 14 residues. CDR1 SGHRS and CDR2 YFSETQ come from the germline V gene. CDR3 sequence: CASSLGTGVEKLFF. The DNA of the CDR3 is TGCGCCAGCAGCTTGGGGACAGGGGTGGAAAAACTGTTTTTT.

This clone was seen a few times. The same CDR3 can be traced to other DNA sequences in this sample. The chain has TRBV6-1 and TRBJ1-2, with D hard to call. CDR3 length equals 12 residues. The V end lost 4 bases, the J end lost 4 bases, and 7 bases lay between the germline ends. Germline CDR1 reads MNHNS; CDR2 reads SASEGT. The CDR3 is CASSARSYGYTF. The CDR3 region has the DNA TGTGCCAGCAGTGCCCGGAGCTATGGCTACACCTTC.

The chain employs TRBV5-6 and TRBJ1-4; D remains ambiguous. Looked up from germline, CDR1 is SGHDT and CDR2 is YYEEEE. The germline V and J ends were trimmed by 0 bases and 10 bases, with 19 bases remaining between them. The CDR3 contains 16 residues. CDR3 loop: CASSLALGSSSAKLFF. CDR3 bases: TGTGCCAGCAGCTTGGCACTCGGGTCTAGTAGTGCAAAACTGTTTTTT.

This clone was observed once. The CDR3 nucleotides are TGTGCCTGGGAAGGGACAGAGGTCTCTGGCTACACCTTC. The encoded protein is CAWEGTEVSGYTF. The chain is built from TRBV30 and TRBJ1-2; 7 bases match TRBD1. This CDR3 comprises 13 residues. V lost 5 bases to trimming and J lost 7 bases; unmatched junction nucleotides: 10. CDR1 is GTSNPN and CDR2 is SVGIG in the germline V gene (reference sequence).

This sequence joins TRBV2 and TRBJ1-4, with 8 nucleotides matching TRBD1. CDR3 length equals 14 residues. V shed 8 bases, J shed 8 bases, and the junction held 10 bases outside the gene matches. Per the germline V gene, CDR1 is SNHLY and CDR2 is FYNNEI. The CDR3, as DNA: TGTGCCAGCGGTCTGCAGGGGGCTGGGGAAAAACTGTTTTTT. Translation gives CASGLQGAGEKLFF.

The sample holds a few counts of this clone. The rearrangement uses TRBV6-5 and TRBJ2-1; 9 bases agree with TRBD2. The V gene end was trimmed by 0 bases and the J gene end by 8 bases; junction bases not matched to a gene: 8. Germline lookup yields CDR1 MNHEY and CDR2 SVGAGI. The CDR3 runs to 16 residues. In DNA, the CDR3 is TGTGCCAGCAGTTACTCGACAAGCCTAGCGGGGTATGAGCAGTTCTTC. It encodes CASSYSTSLAGYEQFF.

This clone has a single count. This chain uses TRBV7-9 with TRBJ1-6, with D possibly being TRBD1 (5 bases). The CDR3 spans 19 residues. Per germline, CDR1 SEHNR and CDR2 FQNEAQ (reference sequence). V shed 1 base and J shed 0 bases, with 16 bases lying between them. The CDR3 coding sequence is TGTGCCAGCAGCTTAGGTTCAGGGTACACAGCCTCCTATAATTCACCCCTCCACTTT. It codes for CASSLGSGYTASYNSPLHF.

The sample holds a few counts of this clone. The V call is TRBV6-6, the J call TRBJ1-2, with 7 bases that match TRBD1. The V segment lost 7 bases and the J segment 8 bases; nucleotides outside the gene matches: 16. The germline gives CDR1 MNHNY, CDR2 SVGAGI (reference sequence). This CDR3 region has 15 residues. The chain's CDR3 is CASNAVQGNGRGYTF. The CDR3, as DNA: TGTGCCAGCAATGCTGTACAGGGGAATGGGCGAGGCTACACCTTC.